One and the same sample provided the 17 T cell receptor beta chains below, sequenced in a study of blood T cell repertoires in COVID-19. The table came from immunoSEQ multiplex PCR; TCRdb's copy has only in-frame clones and leaves some out. The table records about 180,000 clones, about 90% of them present only once. Sequenced sample: PBMCs or T cells enriched from blood (not recorded which). Receptors originate from a human donor with acute COVID-19. The donor label of this sample is uncertain.

This clone appeared once. The chain combines TRBV7-3 with TRBJ2-3; 10 positions agree with TRBD2. The CDR3 has 16 residues. J was trimmed by 2 bases and V by 6 bases; bases with no gene match: 8. Germline V gene lookup returns CDR1 SGHTA and CDR2 FQGTGA. The DNA for the CDR3 is TGTGCCAGCAGTAGTTTAGCGGGGGGAGACACAGATACGCAGTATTTT. It yields the protein CASSSLAGGDTDTQYF.

This clone was seen only a few times. V is TRBV27 and J is TRBJ2-7; 8 bases map to TRBD1. Per the germline V gene, CDR1 is MNHEY and CDR2 is SMNVEV (reference sequence). CDR3 length: 12 amino acids. The junction had 5 bases not matched to a gene; V was cut back by 7 bases and J by 6 bases. The CDR3 loop reads CASTSGGAEQYF. The CDR3 DNA is TGTGCCAGCACTTCAGGGGGCGCCGAGCAGTACTTC.

The chain couples TRBV9 to TRBJ2-1; TRBD1 matches 7 bases. This CDR3 region has 13 residues. With 4 bases clipped from V and 8 bases from J, the junction kept 6 bases outside the gene matches. Germline V gives CDR1 SGDLS, CDR2 YYNGEE. CDR3 nucleotides: TGTGCCAGCAGCCGCGACAGGGAAGATGAGCAGTTCTTC. This gives the protein CASSRDREDEQFF. Filled out from reference TRBV9 and TRBJ2-1, the complete variable domain reads DSGVTQTPKHLITATGQRVTLRCSPRSGDLSVYWYQQSLDQGLQFLIQYYNGEERAKGNILERFSAQQFPDLHSELNLSSLELGDSALYFCASSRDREDEQFFGPGTRLTVL.

In nucleotides, the CDR3 is TGTGCCAGCAGCCCTCCCGGATCAGGGAATTCACCCCTCCACTTT. This sequence encodes CASSPPGSGNSPLHF. This chain joins TRBV9 and TRBJ1-6; TRBD1 might be the D (5 bases). Trimming shortened V by 4 bases and J by 7 bases, and 15 bases separated the two germline ends. Germline lookup yields CDR1 SGDLS and CDR2 YYNGEE. The CDR3 covers 15 residues.

The chain carries TRBV3-1 (or the pseudogene TRBV3-2) and TRBJ1-1; tentatively, D is TRBD1 (6 bases). In germline, CDR1 is LGHDT, CDR2 YNNKEL (reference sequence). This CDR3 is 14 amino acids long. Trimming cost V 4 bases and J 0 bases, with 9 bases left between them. DNA for the CDR3: TGTGCCAGCAGCCCCAGGGGCATGAACACTGAAGCTTTCTTT. Protein product: CASSPRGMNTEAFF.

V gene TRBV12-3 or TRBV12-4 combines with J gene TRBJ2-3; D might be TRBD2 (6 bases). V dropped 6 bases and J dropped 2 bases, with 9 bases sitting between them. CDR3 length: 13 amino acids. The CDR3 loop is CASRTRDTDTQYF. The DNA of the CDR3 is TGTGCCAGCAGGACTAGAGACACAGATACGCAGTATTTT.

The J gene is TRBJ2-7, the V gene TRBV7-9, with D perhaps matching TRBD2 (7 bases). The CDR3 has 18 residues. The V and J ends lost 3 bases and 3 bases respectively, with 24 bases between them. CDR1 SEHNR and CDR2 FQNEAQ come from the germline V gene (reference sequence). The CDR3, as DNA: TGTGCCAGCAGCTTTAAAGGGAGGGGGACCCTATTGGGCTACGAGCAGTACTTC. Translated: CASSFKGRGTLLGYEQYF. The whole variable domain, remainder taken from reference TRBV7-9 and TRBJ2-7, is DTGVSQNPRHKITKRGQNVTFRCDPISEHNRLYWYRQTLGQGPEFLTYFQNEAQLEKSRLLSDRFSAERPKGSFSTLEIQRTEQGDSAMYLCASSFKGRGTLLGYEQYFGPGTRLTVT.

This chain joins TRBV25-1 and TRBJ1-6, with TRBD1 as a possible D gene (6 bases). Germline CDR1 MGHDK, CDR2 SYGVNS. The CDR3 spans 18 residues. Between the trimmed V and J ends, which lost 3 bases and 2 bases, there was a span of 17 bases. CDR3 nucleotide sequence: TGTGCCAGCAGTGAGACTGGAGGGGGGGCCGCCTATAATTCACCCCTCCACTTT. Translation gives CASSETGGGAAYNSPLHF.

The chain links TRBV30 to TRBJ2-3; 10 bases are a match to TRBD2. The junction had 7 bases not matched to a gene; V was cut back by 5 bases and J by 5 bases. The CDR3 is 14 residues long. Germline V gene data show CDR1 as GTSNPN and CDR2 as SVGIG (reference sequence). As DNA, the CDR3 is TGTGCCTGGGAGCGGGGGGGCCGGGTAGATACGCAGTATTTT. It yields the protein CAWERGGRVDTQYF.

The rearrangement uses TRBV4-1 and TRBJ1-4, with 9 bases that match TRBD1. The CDR3 length is 14 residues. V shed 5 bases, J shed 14 bases, and the junction held 12 bases outside the gene matches. The V gene's germline CDR1 is MGHRA and CDR2 YSYEKL. CDR3 sequence (DNA): TGCGCCAGCAGCGTACAGGGGGCGCTTGATAAGCTGTTTTTT. Its translation: CASSVQGALDKLFF.

This clone was found a few times. J is TRBJ1-1 and V is TRBV6-5; D not resolved. Germline-derived CDR1 and CDR2 are MNHEY and SVGAGI. V dropped 0 bases and J dropped 4 bases, with 12 bases sitting between them. The CDR3 covers 15 residues. The CDR3 DNA reads as TGTGCCAGCAGTTACTCGAGAGGGCGTACCACTGAAGCTTTCTTT. Translated: CASSYSRGRTTEAFF.

The J gene is TRBJ1-1, the V gene TRBV10-2; 8 bases match TRBD1. The V gene's germline CDR1 is WSHSY and CDR2 SAAADI. The CDR3 contains 13 residues. J gave up 4 bases and V 6 bases, and 4 bases lay outside the gene matches. The DNA of the CDR3 is TGCGCCAGCAGGGATACAGGGGGCACTGAAGCTTTCTTT. Amino acid sequence: CASRDTGGTEAFF.

The chain recombines TRBV27 with TRBJ2-1; 7 bases are shared with TRBD1. V shed 5 bases and J 6 bases; nucleotides not matched to a gene: 10. The CDR3 covers 15 residues. In germline, CDR1 is MNHEY, CDR2 SMNVEV (reference sequence). CDR3 coding DNA: TGTGCCAGCAGTCCCACAGGGGTGTGGGGCAATGAGCAGTTCTTC. Its protein product is CASSPTGVWGNEQFF.

The chain joins TRBV2 to TRBJ1-1, with TRBD1 as a possible D gene (5 bases). The V end lost 8 bases, the J end lost 0 bases, and 10 bases lay between the germline ends. Germline V gene sequence: CDR1 SNHLY, CDR2 FYNNEI. The CDR3 consists of 13 residues. CDR3 region: CASGAGMNTEAFF. The CDR3 nucleotides are TGTGCCAGCGGGGCGGGGATGAACACTGAAGCTTTCTTT.

This chain joins TRBV6-5 and TRBJ2-7, with D maybe TRBD2 (6 bases). Per the germline V gene, CDR1 is MNHEY and CDR2 is SVGAGI. The V end was cut by 5 bases, the J end by 6 bases, with 8 bases between. The CDR3 extends over 11 amino acids. CDR3 loop: CASSTGGEQYF. The DNA of the CDR3 is TGTGCCAGCAGTACCGGGGGCGAGCAGTACTTC.

V is TRBV18 and J is TRBJ1-2, with a weak D call TRBD1 (5 bases). The germline gives CDR1 KGHSH, CDR2 LQKENI. V lost 7 bases to trimming and J lost 4 bases, with 16 bases between them. CDR3 length: 14 residues. The CDR3 nucleotides read TGTGCCAGCTTCACCACACAGGAGTTCTATGGCTACACCTTC. Protein: CASFTTQEFYGYTF.

The chain recombines TRBV19 with TRBJ2-5, with TRBD2 matching over 10 bases. Per germline, CDR1 LNHDA and CDR2 SQIVND (reference sequence). This CDR3 spans 15 amino acids. The junction had 8 bases not matched to a gene; V was cut back by 6 bases and J by 4 bases. As DNA, the CDR3 is TGTGCCAGTAGCCAACAGCGGGGGGGTCCAGAGACCCAGTACTTC. This sequence encodes CASSQQRGGPETQYF. Complete variable domain (other parts from reference TRBV19 and TRBJ2-5): DGGITQSPKYLFRKEGQNVTLSCEQNLNHDAMYWYRQDPGQGLRLIYYSQIVNDFQKGDIAEGYSVSREKKESFPLTVTSAQKNPTAFYLCASSQQRGGPETQYFGPGTRLLVL.